This T cell receptor beta chain derives from a study of tumor-infiltrating lymphocytes in glioblastoma multiforme. Findings and limits, study-wide: No surface-marker sorting into functional T cell subtypes was done.

TCRB libraries came from RNA via three nested multiplex PCR rounds. TCRB cDNA was made from 0.5 ug total RNA. MiXCR, run by TCRdb on the multiplex PCR reads, gives a single entry per CDR3 protein. The data contain about 13,000 distinct CDR3 sequences, roughly 68% of them singletons. Comment on this clonotype: Its specificity is unknown. At one end the junction does not follow the germline gene, possibly because of a read error.

There are 14 residues in the CDR3. This chain uses TRBV12-3 or TRBV12-4 with TRBJ2-5, with D perhaps matching TRBD1 (6 bases). The sequence derives from a male donor with glioblastoma. Sequencing used brain tumor tissue. Here the CDR3 DNA reads TGTGCCAACAGGACAGAACCGGGGCAAGAGATCCAGTACTTC. The encoded protein is CANRTEPGQEIQYF.